These 21 T cell receptor beta chains originate from one sample sequenced in a study of breast tumors, draining lymph nodes, adjacent tissues. In TCRdb, the multiplex PCR reads were re-called with MiXCR into one record per CDR3 protein. The sample lists 9,000 to 15,000 distinct CDR3 sequences, roughly 40% seen once, with about 14% in the top ten. The specimen sequenced was breast tumor tissue. The source is a female donor with breast cancer. Some clones in this sample may be carry-over from other donors' samples.

The V and J genes are TRBV7-9 and TRBJ2-7; D uncertain. V was trimmed by 5 bases and J by 3 bases, leaving 5 bases between them. The CDR3 has 11 amino acids. Germline lookup yields CDR1 SEHNR and CDR2 FQNEAQ (reference sequence). For the CDR3, the DNA is TGTGCCAGCAGCCCCCGCTACGAGCAGTACTTC. Protein product: CASSPRYEQYF.

Of note for this clonotype: This likely comes from a read error, as the CDR3 has no conserved phenylalanine or tryptophan at its end. In DNA form, the CDR3 reads TGTAGCGCGACAGACTCTGGAAACACCATATATTCT. Translating gives CSATDSGNTIYS. The V and J genes are TRBV30 and TRBJ1-3; possible D gene TRBD1, 5 bases. Germline CDR1 reads GTSNPN; CDR2 reads SVGIG (reference sequence). The CDR3 spans 12 residues.

This clonotype was seen at least ten times. The V and J genes are TRBV11-2 and TRBJ2-5, with TRBD1 identical over 7 bases. Germline lookup yields CDR1 SGHAT and CDR2 FQNNGV. This CDR3 region has 15 residues. The trim removed 4 bases at V and 0 bases at J, leaving 5 bases unmatched. The CDR3 DNA follows: TGTGCCAGCAGCTCGGGACAGCAGTACCAAGAGACCCAGTACTTC. Residues: CASSSGQQYQETQYF.

V gene TRBV5-1 combines with J gene TRBJ2-7; a weak D match, TRBD1 (6 bases). V gave up 0 bases and J gave up 5 bases, with 15 bases separating them. The germline V gene has CDR1 SGHRS and CDR2 YFSETQ. CDR3 length: 15 residues. CDR3 amino acids: CASSLAVTGEDEQYF. The CDR3 coding sequence is TGCGCCAGCAGCTTGGCCGTGACAGGAGAAGACGAGCAGTACTTC.

This clonotype has a count of ten or more. The rearrangement links TRBV6-1 to TRBJ2-5; TRBD1 matches at 7 bases. The J segment lost 7 bases and the V segment lost 3 bases, leaving 5 bases of the junction unmatched. The CDR3 has 13 residues. The germline CDR1 and CDR2 sequences are MNHNS and SASEGT. The CDR3 nucleotides are TGTGCCAGCAGTGACAGGGGGTCTGTGACCCAGTACTTC. Residues: CASSDRGSVTQYF.

Many counts were recorded for this clonotype. A much larger clone sits a single nucleotide away, making a read error possible. This sequence joins TRBV24-1 and TRBJ2-3, with TRBD1 matching over 7 bases. V shed 8 bases and J 3 bases; nucleotides not matched to a gene: 7. Germline values: CDR1 KGHDR, CDR2 SFDVKD. The CDR3 has 14 amino acids. The CDR3, as DNA: TGTGCCACCAATAATCAGGGGGAGACAGATACGCAGTATTTT. Protein product: CATNNQGETDTQYF.

As concerns this clonotype: Mismatch with germline at one junction end may stem from a read error. The CDR3 DNA sequence: TGTGCCACCGGTGATCCGGGACAGGGGAAAACCGGGGAGCTGTTTTTT. This sequence encodes CATGDPGQGKTGELFF. The chain has TRBV24-1 and TRBJ2-2, with 10 nucleotides matching TRBD1. The CDR3 has 16 amino acids. Germline V lookup: CDR1 KGHDR, CDR2 SFDVKD.

In its sample, this clonotype was seen many times. The chain links TRBV27 to TRBJ1-5, with D unresolved. The germline gives CDR1 MNHEY, CDR2 SMNVEV (reference sequence). V lost 2 bases, J lost 4 bases, and 9 bases lay in between. The CDR3 is 14 amino acids. CDR3 protein: CASSLAALNQPQHF. The CDR3 DNA sequence: TGTGCCAGCAGTTTAGCGGCACTTAATCAGCCCCAGCATTTT.

In this sample, this clonotype turned up many times. The chain employs TRBV6-5 and TRBJ2-3; D ambiguous. Trimming stripped 6 bases from V and 2 bases from J, with 18 bases between. The CDR3 totals 16 residues. CDR1 is MNHEY and CDR2 is SVGAGI in the germline V gene. The CDR3 DNA reads as TGTGCCAGCAGCCTTACCCAGGAGACCCTCACAGATACGCAGTATTTT. Translating it yields CASSLTQETLTDTQYF.

This clonotype was observed at least ten times. The chain is built from TRBV28 and TRBJ2-3; 10 bases are a match to TRBD2. Germline values: CDR1 MDHEN, CDR2 SYDVKM. CDR3 length equals 17 residues. Trimming cost V 0 bases and J 4 bases; bases outside gene matches: 7. The DNA of the CDR3 is TGTGCCAGCAGTTTATGGCTAGCGGGAGTGGGGGCAGATACGCAGTATTTT. Protein: CASSLWLAGVGADTQYF.

By proportion, this clonotype is medium-sized (0.01 to 0.1%). This sequence joins TRBV7-3 and TRBJ2-3, with 14 positions matching TRBD2. Germline V gives CDR1 SGHTA, CDR2 FQGTGA. With V trimmed by 3 bases and J by 8 bases, 7 bases remained unmatched. The length of the CDR3 is 16 residues. CDR3 amino acids: CASSFGTSGSGSTQYF. DNA of the CDR3: TGTGCCAGCAGCTTCGGGACTAGCGGGAGTGGTTCTACGCAGTATTTT.

CDR3 loop: CAIRQVGDREQYF. The CDR3 DNA follows: TGTGCCATCAGGCAGGTGGGGGACCGCGAGCAGTACTTC. The gene calls are TRBV10-3 and TRBJ2-7; D tentatively reads TRBD1 or TRBD2 (5 bases each). The CDR3 has 13 amino acids. CDR1 and CDR2 from the germline V gene are ENHRY and SYGVKD. The ends were cut back, 6 bases at V and 6 bases at J, with 15 bases in the middle.

This clonotype was detected ten times or more. The rearrangement uses TRBV7-8 and TRBJ1-2; D uncertain. Trimming stripped 3 bases from V and 2 bases from J, with 7 bases between. The V gene's germline CDR1 is SGHVS and CDR2 FQNEAQ. The CDR3 runs 13 residues. The CDR3 protein is CASSLLTNYGYTF. The CDR3 DNA reads TGTGCCAGCAGCTTGCTTACGAACTATGGCTACACCTTC.

Sample share makes this clonotype medium-sized. V and J are TRBV29-1 and TRBJ2-3; 7 bases agree with TRBD2. CDR1 and CDR2 (germline): SQVTM, ANQGSEA. Germline trimming cut 6 bases from V and 4 bases from J; bases unmatched to any gene: 10. The CDR3 is 14 residues long. CDR3 coding DNA: TGCAGCGTCCTCCTGGGGGGGGAGCCAGATACGCAGTATTTT. Translated: CSVLLGGEPDTQYF.

Note on this clonotype: This likely comes from a read error, as the CDR3 has no conserved phenylalanine or tryptophan at its end. The chain couples TRBV6-1 to TRBJ2-7, with a weak D call TRBD1 (5 bases). Germline CDR1 is MNHNS and CDR2 is SASEGT. The CDR3 extends over 12 amino acids. CDR3 in amino acids: CAGRETGDEQYY. The CDR3 nucleotides are TGTGCCGGCAGGGAAACAGGAGACGAGCAGTACTAC.

This clonotype was recorded many times. This chain connects TRBV7-9 to TRBJ2-3, with D unresolved. Germline V gene lookup returns CDR1 SEHNR and CDR2 FQNEAQ (reference sequence). CDR3 size: 13 residues. Trimming stripped 5 bases from V and 0 bases from J, with 6 bases between. CDR3 coding DNA: TGTGCCAGCAGCCTACAGAGCACAGATACGCAGTATTTT. It codes for CASSLQSTDTQYF.

This clonotype came up many times. The V and J genes are TRBV7-3 and TRBJ2-1, with 10 bases aligning to TRBD2. The CDR3 totals 18 residues. Looked up from germline, CDR1 is SGHTA and CDR2 is FQGTGA. Unmatched junction bases numbered 10, after V lost 4 bases and J lost 1 base. The CDR3 region has the DNA TGTGCCAGCAGCTCATTAGCGGGAGGACCAGGGTCCTACAATGAGCAGTTCTTC. This translates into CASSSLAGGPGSYNEQFF.

This clonotype has at least ten counts. The rearrangement links TRBV15 to TRBJ2-2; 8 nucleotides agree with TRBD1. The V gene's germline CDR1 is LNHNV and CDR2 YYDKDF (reference sequence). The CDR3 sequence is 15 residues long. J lost 7 bases, V lost 8 bases, and 12 bases had no gene match. The CDR3 loop is CATRSTGAGSGELFF. The CDR3 DNA reads TGTGCCACCCGCTCGACAGGGGCGGGGAGCGGGGAGCTGTTTTTT.

By sample fraction, this clonotype is medium-sized. A read error may produce the germline difference seen at one junction end. The chain links TRBV27 to TRBJ2-2; unclear D gene. The CDR3 contains 13 residues. CDR1 MNHEY and CDR2 SMNVEV come from the germline V gene (reference sequence). The DNA for the CDR3 is TGTGCCATCAGTGGTAGCAGCACCGGGGAGCTGTTTTTT. This gives the protein CAISGSSTGELFF.

The genes are TRBV10-3 and TRBJ1-6; 7 bases map to TRBD1. This CDR3 comprises 16 residues. Germline V gene sequence: CDR1 ENHRY, CDR2 SYGVKD. V dropped 7 bases and J dropped 15; count of bases not matched to a gene: 21. CDR3 sequence: CAINESSGGQGSLLHF. The CDR3 DNA reads TGTGCCATCAATGAATCATCAGGGGGGCAGGGAAGTCTCCTCCACTTT.

This clonotype was recorded many times. The chain uses TRBV7-2 and TRBJ1-5; 9 bases match TRBD1. Germline-derived CDR1 and CDR2 are SGHTA and FQGNSA. Unmatched junction bases numbered 8, after V lost 5 bases and J lost 6 bases. This CDR3 is 15 amino acids long. CDR3 amino acids: CASSVGTGRIQPQHF. CDR3 in DNA: TGTGCCAGCAGCGTAGGGACAGGGCGAATTCAGCCCCAGCATTTT. Looking up the rest from reference TRBV7-2 and TRBJ1-5 gives the full variable domain: GAGVSQSPSNKVTEKGKDVELRCDPISGHTALYWYRQSLGQGLEFLIYFQGNSAPDKSGLPSDRFSAERTGGSVSTLTIQRTQQEDSAVYLCASSVGTGRIQPQHFGDGTRLSIL.